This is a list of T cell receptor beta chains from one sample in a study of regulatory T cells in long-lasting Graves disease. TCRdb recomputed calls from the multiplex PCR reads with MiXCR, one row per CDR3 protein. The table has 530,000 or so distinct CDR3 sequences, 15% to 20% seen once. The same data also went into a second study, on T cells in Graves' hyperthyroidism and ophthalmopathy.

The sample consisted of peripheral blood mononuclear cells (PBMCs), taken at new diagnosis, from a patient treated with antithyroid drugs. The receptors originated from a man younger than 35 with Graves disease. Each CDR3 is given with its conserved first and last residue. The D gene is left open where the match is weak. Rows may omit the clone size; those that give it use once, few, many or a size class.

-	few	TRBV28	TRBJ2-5	TGTGCCAGCAGTCCCCCAGGAGGAAACCGCCAGGAGACCCAGTACTTC	CASSPPGGNRQETQYF
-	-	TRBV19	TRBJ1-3	TGTGCCAGTAGTACGCTCTCAGTGAACGGACGCTCTGGAAACACCATATATTTT	CASSTLSVNGRSGNTIYF
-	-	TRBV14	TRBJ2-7	TGTGCCAGCAGCCCCTCCTCGACTTCATACGAGCAGTACTTC	CASSPSSTSYEQYF
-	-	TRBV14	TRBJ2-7	TGTGCCAGCAGCCAAGATAGGGCTGGCGCCTACGAGCAGTACTTC	CASSQDRAGAYEQYF
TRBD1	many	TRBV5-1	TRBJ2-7	TGCGCCAGCAGCTTGACGGGACAGGGGATCTACGAGCAGTACTTC	CASSLTGQGIYEQYF
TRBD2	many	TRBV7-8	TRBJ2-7	TGTGCCAGCAGCTGGGGGGGAGGATCAGGGAGCTCCTACGAGCAGTACTTC	CASSWGGGSGSSYEQYF
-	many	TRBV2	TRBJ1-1	TGTGCCAGCGGCCTCCGGGGCTTAAACACTGAAGCTTTCTTT	CASGLRGLNTEAFF
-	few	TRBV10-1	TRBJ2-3	TGCGCCAGCAGTGGGCAGCAGGCAGATACGCAGTATTTT	CASSGQQADTQYF
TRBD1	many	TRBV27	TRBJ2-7	TGTGCCAGCAGTCCCCATGGACAGGGGGCTTACGAGCAGTACTTC	CASSPHGQGAYEQYF
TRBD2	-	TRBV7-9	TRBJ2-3	TGTGCCAGCAGCCAAACTAGCGGGAACACAGATACGCAGTATTTT	CASSQTSGNTDTQYF
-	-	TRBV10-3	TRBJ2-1	TGTGCCATCAGTGAACCGGGTGAGCAGTTCTTC	CAISEPGEQFF
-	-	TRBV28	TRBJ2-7	TGTGCCAGCAGGTCCCCCGGGATAACCTCCGAGCAGTACTTC	CASRSPGITSEQYF
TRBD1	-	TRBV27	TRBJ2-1	TGTGCCAGCAGTCAGGGGACAGGGGGTGGCAATGAGCAGTTCTTC	CASSQGTGGGNEQFF
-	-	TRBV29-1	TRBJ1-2	TGCAGCGTTCCTGACCTCTACGGCTACACCTTC	CSVPDLYGYTF
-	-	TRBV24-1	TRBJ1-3	TGTGCCACCAGTGATTCGGGGGTGGGCTCTGGAAACACCATATATTTT	CATSDSGVGSGNTIYF
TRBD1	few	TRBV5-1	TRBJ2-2	TGCGCCAGCAGGGGACAGGAGTACACCGGGGAGCTGTTTTTT	CASRGQEYTGELFF
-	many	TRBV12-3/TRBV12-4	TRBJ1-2	TGTGCCAGCAGTTTAACCCCCAGGGAGGGCCACTATGGCTACACCTTC	CASSLTPREGHYGYTF
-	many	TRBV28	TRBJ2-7	TGTGCCAGCAGTTTTGGCCGGAATTACGAGCAGTACTTC	CASSFGRNYEQYF
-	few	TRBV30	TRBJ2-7	TGTGCCTGGAGTGCCGTATTAAGGTTTCCCTACGAGCAGTACTTC	CAWSAVLRFPYEQYF
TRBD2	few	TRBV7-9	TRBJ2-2	TGTGCCAGCAGCTCTCTCGGGCGGCGGGAGGGCAGCACCGGGGAGCTGTTTTTT	CASSSLGRREGSTGELFF
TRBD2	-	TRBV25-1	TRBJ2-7	TGTGCCAGCAGTGATCCCCGTAGCGGGTCGGATGCCTACGAGCAGTACTTC	CASSDPRSGSDAYEQYF
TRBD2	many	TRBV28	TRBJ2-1	TGTGCCAGCACTCTGACTAGCGGGTGGGGTCTGAATGAGCAGTTCTTC	CASTLTSGWGLNEQFF
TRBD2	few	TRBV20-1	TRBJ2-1	TGCAGTGCTAGGGTGCTAGCGGAGCGTTCTTCCTACAATGAGCAGTTCTTC	CSARVLAERSSYNEQFF
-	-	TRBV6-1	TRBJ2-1	TGTGCCAGCAGCCTGTTGAAGGCCAACAATGAGCAGTTCTTC	CASSLLKANNEQFF
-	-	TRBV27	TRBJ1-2	TGTGCCAGCAGTACGACAGGAGGGGTCAATGGCTACACCTTC	CASSTTGGVNGYTF